These 10 T cell receptor beta chains originate from one sample sequenced in a study of blood T cell repertoires in COVID-19. The repertoire was sequenced with immunoSEQ multiplex PCR; TCRdb's copy has only in-frame clones and lacks some. In the table there are 150,000 to 200,000 clones, roughly 90% of which are singletons. The sample was peripheral blood. The receptors shown here come from a man in his fifties or sixties with active or convalescent COVID-19.

The chain employs TRBV10-1 and TRBJ2-7; D remains ambiguous. Germline loops: CDR1 WNHNN, CDR2 SYGVQD (reference sequence). V was clipped by 2 bases and J by 2 bases, with 10 bases between them. The CDR3 consists of 14 residues. CDR3 DNA sequence: TGCGCCAGCAGTGAGAATCCACAGCCCTACGAGCAGTACTTC. Amino acids: CASSENPQPYEQYF.

This clone was detected only once. This chain joins TRBV29-1 and TRBJ1-1; tentative D call: TRBD1 (5 bases). The V end lost 6 bases, the J end lost 0 bases, and 14 bases lay between the germline ends. The germline V gene has CDR1 SQVTM and CDR2 ANQGSEA. The CDR3 is 14 residues long. This CDR3 reads CSVQQVGMNTEAFF. The CDR3 DNA reads TGCAGCGTGCAACAGGTCGGCATGAACACTGAAGCTTTCTTT. The full variable domain, its missing parts supplied by reference TRBV29-1 and TRBJ1-1, is SAVISQKPSRDICQRGTSLTIQCQVDSQVTMMFWYRQQPGQSLTLIATANQGSEATYESGFVIDKFPISRPNLTFSTLTVSNMSPEDSSIYLCSVQQVGMNTEAFFGQGTRLTVV.

V and J are TRBV11-2 and TRBJ2-5; the match to TRBD1 covers 8 bases. CDR3 length: 18 residues. J gave up 0 bases and V 6 bases, and 15 bases lay outside the gene matches. Germline V lookup: CDR1 SGHAT, CDR2 FQNNGV. In DNA form, the CDR3 reads TGTGCCAGCAGACTAATGACAGGGGACTCAGGATACCAAGAGACCCAGTACTTC. Its protein product is CASRLMTGDSGYQETQYF.

The V call is TRBV7-8, the J call TRBJ1-5, with unresolved D. The CDR3 covers 16 residues. Germline CDR1 reads SGHVS; CDR2 reads FQNEAQ. With 1 base removed from V and 7 bases from J, the gap between germline ends came to 17 bases. The CDR3: CASSLEVSGSWQPQHF. CDR3 nucleotides: TGTGCCAGCAGCTTAGAAGTTTCGGGGTCATGGCAGCCCCAGCATTTT.

The chain combines TRBV27 with TRBJ1-5; D perhaps matches TRBD1 (5 bases). Deletions cut 3 bases from V and 0 bases from J, with 15 bases between. The germline CDR1 and CDR2 sequences are MNHEY and SMNVEV (reference sequence). CDR3 length equals 17 residues. The CDR3 reads CASSFEAPQVSNQPQHF. The CDR3 DNA sequence: TGTGCCAGCAGTTTTGAGGCCCCACAGGTTAGCAATCAGCCCCAGCATTTT.

V and J are TRBV10-2 and TRBJ1-5; the match to TRBD1 covers 8 bases. Germline loops: CDR1 WSHSY, CDR2 SAAADI. V was pared by 6 bases and J by 1 base, with 11 bases of the junction left unmatched. This CDR3 has 17 residues. The CDR3 coding sequence is TGCGCCAGCAGCCAAAGGACAGGGATTAAGAGCAATCAGCCCCAGCATTTT. Translating it yields CASSQRTGIKSNQPQHF.

V usage is TRBV5-1 and J usage is TRBJ2-7; possibly TRBD1 for D (6 bases). The CDR3 runs 15 residues. Trimming removed 7 bases at V and 5 bases at J, with 22 bases between. From germline, CDR1 is SGHRS and CDR2 YFSETQ. CDR3 region: CASASTGLIFNEQYF. In nucleotides, the CDR3 is TGCGCCAGCGCATCCACAGGGTTAATATTCAACGAGCAGTACTTC.

The CDR3 protein is CSATSNRAANEKLFF. The CDR3 DNA reads as TGCAGCGCAACTTCGAACAGGGCGGCTAATGAAAAACTGTTTTTT. The V gene is TRBV29-1, the J gene TRBJ1-4, with D possibly matching TRBD1 (6 bases). CDR1 SQVTM and CDR2 ANQGSEA come from the germline V gene. There are 15 residues in the CDR3. Trimming shortened V by 7 bases and J by 3 bases, and 18 bases separated the two germline ends. Filled out from reference TRBV29-1 and TRBJ1-4, the complete variable domain reads SAVISQKPSRDICQRGTSLTIQCQVDSQVTMMFWYRQQPGQSLTLIATANQGSEATYESGFVIDKFPISRPNLTFSTLTVSNMSPEDSSIYLCSATSNRAANEKLFFGSGTQLSVL.

The chain recombines TRBV18 with TRBJ1-4; perhaps TRBD1 as D (6 bases). In germline, CDR1 is KGHSH, CDR2 LQKENI. Deletions cut 5 bases from V and 1 base from J, with 17 bases between. This CDR3 has 17 amino acids. Here the CDR3 reads CASSMGTTRGTNEKLFF. In DNA form, the CDR3 reads TGTGCCAGCTCAATGGGGACAACCCGGGGAACTAATGAAAAACTGTTTTTT.

The genes are TRBV27 and TRBJ1-2; TRBD1 matches 8 bases. The CDR3 is made up of 14 amino acids. Germline CDR1 reads MNHEY; CDR2 reads SMNVEV (reference sequence). Germline trimming cut 6 bases from V and 2 bases from J; bases unmatched to any gene: 5. Here the CDR3 DNA reads TGTGCCAGCAGACCCGCAGGGGGCAACTATGGCTACACCTTC. This sequence encodes CASRPAGGNYGYTF.